Below, 25 T cell receptor beta chains from the same sample are listed, as sequenced in a study of neurological immune-mediated disorders. TCRdb fed the 5' RACE reads into MiXCR, producing one record per CDR3 protein. The top ten clones hold 5.9% of a sample with over 45,000 distinct CDR3 sequences, 3% to 4% of them seen once. What was sequenced was PBMCs. These receptors were obtained from a man between 40 and 49 years old with multiple sclerosis.

At least ten counts were recorded for this clonotype. At one end, the junction sequence differs from germline, possibly due to a read error. The chain carries TRBV7-2 and TRBJ1-5, with D unresolved. Germline V lookup: CDR1 SGHTA, CDR2 FQGNSA. The CDR3 totals 12 residues. The CDR3 nucleotides are TGTGCCAGCAGCTTCCCGGGTCAGCCCCAGAATTTT. It translates to CASSFPGQPQNF.

This clonotype came up many times. The chain uses TRBV20-1 and TRBJ1-1, with unresolved D. Germline lookup yields CDR1 DFQATT and CDR2 SNEGSKA (reference sequence). CDR3 size: 15 residues. The CDR3 here is CRSGDLRTVNTEAFF. CDR3 DNA: TGCAGATCAGGTGATCTGCGGACGGTGAACACTGAAGCTTTCTTT.

A word on this clonotype: This may arise from a read error, as a much more abundant clone is one base away. The J gene is TRBJ1-1, the V gene TRBV7-2; D is unclear. The CDR3 spans 12 residues. V shed 5 bases and J shed 1 base, with 5 bases lying between them. CDR1 and CDR2 from the germline V gene are SGHTA and FQGNSA. CDR3 in DNA: TGTGCCAGCAGCGTAAAGAACACTGAAGCTTTCTTT. Its translation is CASSVKNTEAFF.

A word on this clonotype: This may stem from a read error, because a much larger clone lies one nucleotide away. The V and J genes are TRBV11-2 and TRBJ1-5; D remains unclear. Germline CDR1 and CDR2: SGHAT and FQNNGV. This CDR3 is built from 16 residues. CDR3 amino acids: CASGLDGIGSNQPQHF. The CDR3, as DNA: TGTGCCAGCGGCTTAGATGGGATTGGTAGCAATCAGCCCCAGCATTTT.

In its sample, this clonotype was seen many times. The V gene is TRBV29-1, the J gene TRBJ2-3; perhaps D is TRBD1 or TRBD2 (6 bases each). The CDR3 length is 14 residues. The germline V and J ends were trimmed by 4 bases and 5 bases, with 16 bases remaining between them. In germline, CDR1 is SQVTM, CDR2 ANQGSEA. Written as DNA, the CDR3 is TGCAGCGTTGTGGTGGGGGGCTCGGGAGATACGCAGTATTTT. This gives the protein CSVVVGGSGDTQYF.

This clonotype was counted at least ten times. The genes are TRBV20-1 and TRBJ1-1; D call uncertain. There are 14 residues in the CDR3. Trimming cost V 0 bases and J 6 bases, with 14 bases left between them. The germline gives CDR1 DFQATT, CDR2 SNEGSKA (reference sequence). The CDR3 coding sequence is TGCAGTGCTAGAGATCCGAAGAGGTCTTCTGAAGCTTTCTTT. Residues: CSARDPKRSSEAFF.

The sample holds many counts of this clonotype. This chain connects TRBV10-3 to TRBJ1-4; D call uncertain. The V gene's germline CDR1 is ENHRY and CDR2 SYGVKD. Trimming shortened V by 2 bases and J by 8 bases, and 15 bases separated the two germline ends. The CDR3 is made up of 15 amino acids. CDR3 sequence (DNA): TGTGCCATCAGTGAGATTGCGGATTGGAAAGAAAAACTGTTTTTT. This sequence encodes CAISEIADWKEKLFF.

This clonotype was recorded at least ten times. The chain is built from TRBV5-1 and TRBJ1-2; perhaps TRBD1 as D (6 bases). Per germline, CDR1 SGHRS and CDR2 YFSETQ. This CDR3 region has 13 residues. The ends were cut back, 5 bases at V and 2 bases at J, with 10 bases in the middle. The CDR3 bases are TGCGCCAGCAGGTATACAGGGAACTATGGCTACACCTTC. Residues: CASRYTGNYGYTF.

To note about this clonotype: A much larger clone differs from this one at a single base, so this may be a read error. This CDR3 is CASSFAVYGYTF. Here the CDR3 DNA reads TGTGCCAGCAGTTTCGCGGTCTATGGCTACACCTTC. V is TRBV12-3 or TRBV12-4 and J is TRBJ1-2; D call uncertain. The CDR3 loop spans 12 amino acids. V shed 3 bases and J shed 4 bases, with 6 bases lying between them.

The table lists this clonotype with many counts. The chain recombines TRBV7-6 with TRBJ1-5; 8 bases line up with TRBD1. Germline CDR1 reads SGHVS; CDR2 reads FNYEAQ. The CDR3 totals 16 residues. V was clipped by 1 base and J by 3 bases; unmatched bases: 5. The CDR3 here is CASSLGSGQVNQPQHF. The CDR3, as DNA: TGTGCCAGCAGCTTAGGCTCGGGACAGGTCAATCAGCCCCAGCATTTT.

This clonotype was picked up many times. The J gene is TRBJ2-5, the V gene TRBV2, with D possibly called TRBD1 or TRBD2 (5 bases each). V dropped 5 bases and J dropped 5 bases, with 12 bases sitting between them. The CDR3 covers 13 residues. CDR1 SNHLY and CDR2 FYNNEI come from the germline V gene. Here the CDR3 DNA reads TGTGCCAGCAGTCAAAACAGGAGGGAGACCCAGTACTTC. This translates into CASSQNRRETQYF.

This clonotype has a count of ten or more. The V and J genes are TRBV7-2 and TRBJ1-2; D unclear. This CDR3 comprises 16 residues. The V gene's germline CDR1 is SGHTA and CDR2 FQGNSA. Trimming removed 1 base at V and 2 bases at J, with 14 bases between. In DNA, the CDR3 is TGTGCCAGCAGCTTAGAAGGATTCTCCCCAAACTATGGCTACACCTTC. It specifies CASSLEGFSPNYGYTF.

The sample holds many counts of this clonotype. The rearrangement uses TRBV6-5 and TRBJ2-5, with 7 bases that match TRBD1. Germline V gene sequence: CDR1 MNHEY, CDR2 SVGAGI. CDR3 length: 14 amino acids. Trimming cost V 5 bases and J 2 bases; bases outside gene matches: 5. In DNA, the CDR3 is TGTGCCAGCAGTACTCGGACAGGTCAAGAGACCCAGTACTTC. Residues: CASSTRTGQETQYF.

At least ten counts were recorded for this clonotype. CDR3 DNA sequence: TGCAGTGCCTCGTCGCGGGGGGCGGTCAATCAGCCCCAGCATTTT. Translation gives CSASSRGAVNQPQHF. The chain couples TRBV20-1 to TRBJ1-5; possibly TRBD1 for D (6 bases). With 6 bases removed from V and 3 bases from J, the gap between germline ends came to 18 bases. This CDR3 comprises 15 residues. CDR1 and CDR2 from the germline V gene are DFQATT and SNEGSKA (reference sequence).

This clonotype was observed many times. J is TRBJ2-1 and V is TRBV11-2, with D unresolved. Trimming removed 2 bases from V and 3 bases from J, with 8 bases in between. This CDR3 contains 14 residues. Germline V CDR1 and CDR2: SGHAT, FQNNGV. The CDR3 region has the DNA TGTGCCAGCAGCTTAAGAACAGACTACAATGAGCAGTTCTTC. This encodes CASSLRTDYNEQFF.

This clonotype was detected ten times or more. The chain links TRBV29-1 to TRBJ2-3; D may be TRBD1 (6 bases). Germline V gene data show CDR1 as SQVTM and CDR2 as ANQGSEA. The CDR3 has 12 amino acids. V was pared by 5 bases and J by 6 bases, with 12 bases between. The CDR3 protein is CSVHNRVDTQYF. CDR3 DNA: TGCAGCGTTCATAACAGGGTGGATACGCAGTATTTT.

Many counts were recorded for this clonotype. V is TRBV5-1 and J is TRBJ2-1; D call uncertain. From germline, CDR1 is SGHRS and CDR2 YFSETQ. The length of the CDR3 is 14 residues. Trimming stripped 0 bases from V and 5 bases from J, with 9 bases between. CDR3 protein: CASSLARQDNEQFF. Written as DNA, the CDR3 is TGCGCCAGCAGCTTGGCCAGGCAGGACAATGAGCAGTTCTTC.

In this sample, this clonotype turned up many times. Here the CDR3 reads CASSSPVDGYEQYF. CDR3 in DNA: TGTGCCAGCAGTTCCCCCGTGGACGGTTACGAGCAGTACTTC. The V gene is TRBV12-3 or TRBV12-4, the J gene TRBJ2-7; no definite D call. CDR3 length equals 14 residues. V lost 4 bases and J lost 4, with 14 bases in between.

This clonotype was seen repeatedly, ten times or more. The rearrangement uses TRBV20-1 and TRBJ2-1, with TRBD2 identical over 14 bases. The CDR3 sequence is 15 residues long. Germline lookup yields CDR1 DFQATT and CDR2 SNEGSKA (reference sequence). The junction had 8 bases not matched to a gene; V was cut back by 6 bases and J by 7 bases. The CDR3 is CSARTGLAGENEQFF. CDR3 nucleotide sequence: TGCAGTGCCCGAACGGGACTAGCGGGGGAAAATGAGCAGTTCTTC.

This clonotype was detected many times. The chain recombines TRBV12-3 or TRBV12-4 with TRBJ2-3; D is unresolved. V was trimmed by 6 bases and J by 6 bases, leaving 10 bases between them. The CDR3 covers 12 residues. CDR3 bases: TGTGCCAGCAGCGAACAAGCGGATACGCAGTATTTT. Its translation is CASSEQADTQYF.

This clonotype was seen ten or more times. This rearrangement joins TRBV7-6 to TRBJ2-2, with 8 bases fitting TRBD1. The J segment lost 0 bases and the V segment lost 5 bases, leaving 8 bases of the junction unmatched. The CDR3 sequence is 17 residues long. CDR1 and CDR2 (germline): SGHVS, FNYEAQ. In DNA, the CDR3 is TGTGCCAGCAGCGTCTTTACAGGGGGAACGAACACCGGGGAGCTGTTTTTT. Its translation: CASSVFTGGTNTGELFF.

There are many counts of this clonotype. DNA for the CDR3: TGTGCCAGCAGTTACGTGCCGGGCGTCGCGAACACCGGGGAGCTGTTTTTT. Translation: CASSYVPGVANTGELFF. This chain connects TRBV6-5 to TRBJ2-2; D not resolved. The V end lost 2 bases, the J end lost 0 bases, and 13 bases lay between the germline ends. Germline V gene sequence: CDR1 MNHEY, CDR2 SVGAGI. The CDR3 totals 17 residues.

This clonotype has more than one count but fewer than ten. Possible read error: a much larger clone is one base away. The rearrangement links TRBV20-1 to TRBJ1-4, with TRBD1 matching over 8 bases. V shed 6 bases and J 2 bases; nucleotides not matched to a gene: 5. CDR1 is DFQATT and CDR2 is SNEGSKA in the germline V gene (reference sequence). The CDR3 is 14 residues long. As DNA, the CDR3 is TGCAGTGCAACAGGGGGTGGGACTAATGAAAAACTGTTTTTT. It specifies CSATGGGTNEKLFF.

Many counts were recorded for this clonotype. This rearrangement joins TRBV10-3 to TRBJ1-5; the D is unclear. V was cut by 3 bases and J by 0 bases, with 6 bases left in between. Germline loops: CDR1 ENHRY, CDR2 SYGVKD. The CDR3 spans 14 residues. As DNA, the CDR3 is TGTGCCATCAGTGAAAATGGTAGCAATCAGCCCCAGCATTTT. Residues: CAISENGSNQPQHF.

Comments on this clonotype: The junction departs from the called germline gene at one end, perhaps through a read error. The chain links TRBV24-1 to TRBJ2-3, with 7 bases lining up with TRBD1. Germline V gene data show CDR1 as KGHDR and CDR2 as SFDVKD. The CDR3 loop spans 13 amino acids. The CDR3 nucleotides are TGTGCCACCGAGGGGGCAGACACAGATACGCATTATTTT. Residues: CATEGADTDTHYF.